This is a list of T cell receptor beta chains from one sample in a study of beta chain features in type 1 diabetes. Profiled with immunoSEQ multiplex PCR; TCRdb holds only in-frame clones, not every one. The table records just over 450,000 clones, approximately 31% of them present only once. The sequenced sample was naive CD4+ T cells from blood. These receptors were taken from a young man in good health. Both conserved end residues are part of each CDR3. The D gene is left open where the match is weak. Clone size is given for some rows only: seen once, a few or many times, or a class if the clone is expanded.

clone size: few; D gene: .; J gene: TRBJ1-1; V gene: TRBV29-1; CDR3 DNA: TGCAGCGTTGACGGAGTCACTGAAGCTTTCTTT; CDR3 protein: CSVDGVTEAFF
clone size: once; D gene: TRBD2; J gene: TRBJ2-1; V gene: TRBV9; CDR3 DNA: TGTGCCAGCAGCGTAGTGGGTAGCGGGGAGTCATACAATGAGCAGTTCTTC; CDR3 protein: CASSVVGSGESYNEQFF
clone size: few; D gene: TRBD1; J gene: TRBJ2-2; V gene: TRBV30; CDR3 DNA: TGTGCCTGGAGTAAGAACAGGGGCTCTACCGGGGAGCTGTTTTTT; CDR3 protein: CAWSKNRGSTGELFF
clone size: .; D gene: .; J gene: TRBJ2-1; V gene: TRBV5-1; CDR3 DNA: TGCGCCAGCAGCTTAAGCGGTAGCTCCTACAATGAGCAGTTCTTC; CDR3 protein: CASSLSGSSYNEQFF
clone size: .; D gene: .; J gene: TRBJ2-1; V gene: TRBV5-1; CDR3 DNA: TGCGCCAGCAGCTTGGCGAGCTACAATGAGCAGTTCTTC; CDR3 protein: CASSLASYNEQFF
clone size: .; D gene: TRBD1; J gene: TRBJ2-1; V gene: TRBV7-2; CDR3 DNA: TGTGCCAGCAGCTCAGGGGGTGAGCAGTTCTTC; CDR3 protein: CASSSGGEQFF
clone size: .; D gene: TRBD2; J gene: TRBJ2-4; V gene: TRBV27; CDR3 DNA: TGTGCCAGCAGTTTAGCGACTAGCGTGAAGGGGGCCAAAAACATTCAGTACTTC; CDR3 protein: CASSLATSVKGAKNIQYF
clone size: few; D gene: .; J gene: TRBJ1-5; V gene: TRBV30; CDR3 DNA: TGTGCCTGGAGCGCAGTGAATCAGCCCCAGCATTTT; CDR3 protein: CAWSAVNQPQHF
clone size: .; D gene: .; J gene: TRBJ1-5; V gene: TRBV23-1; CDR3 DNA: TGCGCCAGCAGTCCCCGACTGGGAAATCAGCCCCAGCATTTT; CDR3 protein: CASSPRLGNQPQHF
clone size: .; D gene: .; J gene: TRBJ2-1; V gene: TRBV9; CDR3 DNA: TGTGCCAGCAGCGTAGATGGTTGGGTCTACAATGAGCAGTTCTTC; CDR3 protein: CASSVDGWVYNEQFF
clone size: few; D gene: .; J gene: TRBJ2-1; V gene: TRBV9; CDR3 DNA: TGTGCCAGCAGCGGAAGACCCTACAATGAGCAGTTCTTC; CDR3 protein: CASSGRPYNEQFF
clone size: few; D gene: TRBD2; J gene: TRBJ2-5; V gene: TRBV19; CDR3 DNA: TGTGCCAGTAGTCTAGGACTAGCGGGAGTTGGCGAGACCCAGTACTTC; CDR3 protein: CASSLGLAGVGETQYF
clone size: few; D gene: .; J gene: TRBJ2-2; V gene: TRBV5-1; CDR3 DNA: TGCGCCAGCGGAGACCCGAAGCCGGGAAAGAACACCGGGGAGCTGTTTTTT; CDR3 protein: CASGDPKPGKNTGELFF
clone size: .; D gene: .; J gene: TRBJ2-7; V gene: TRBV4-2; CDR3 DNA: TGTGCCAGCAGCCAAGATGATCTCTACGAGCAGTACTTC; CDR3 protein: CASSQDDLYEQYF
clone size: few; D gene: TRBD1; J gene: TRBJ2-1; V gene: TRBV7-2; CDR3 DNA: TGTGCCAGCAGCTTAGAGGGACAGGGATACAATGAGCAGTTCTTC; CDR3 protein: CASSLEGQGYNEQFF
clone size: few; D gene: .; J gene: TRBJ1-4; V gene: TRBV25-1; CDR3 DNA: TGTGCCAGCAGGCAGTGGAATGAAAAACTGTTTTTT; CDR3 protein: CASRQWNEKLFF
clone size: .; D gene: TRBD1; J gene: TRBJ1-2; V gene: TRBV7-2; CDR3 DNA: TGTGCCAGCAGCTTCACGGGACAGGGGGCTGAAAACTATGGCTACACCTTC; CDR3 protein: CASSFTGQGAENYGYTF
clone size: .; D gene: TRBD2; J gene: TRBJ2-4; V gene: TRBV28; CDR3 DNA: TGTGCCAGCAGACTAGCGGAGAGAGCCAAAAACATTCAGTACTTC; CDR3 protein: CASRLAERAKNIQYF
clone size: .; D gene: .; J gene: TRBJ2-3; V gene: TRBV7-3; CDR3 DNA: TGTGCCAGCAGCGCAAGCGTCTCCACAGATACGCAGTATTTT; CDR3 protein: CASSASVSTDTQYF
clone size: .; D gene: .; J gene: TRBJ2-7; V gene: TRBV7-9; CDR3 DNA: TGTGCCAGCAGCCGGACCGGATACTCCTACGAGCAGTACTTC; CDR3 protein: CASSRTGYSYEQYF
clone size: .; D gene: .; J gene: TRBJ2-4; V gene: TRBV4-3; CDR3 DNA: TGCGCCAGCGGCCAAGATATAACAGGGTACGTCAAAAACATTCAGTACTTC; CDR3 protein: CASGQDITGYVKNIQYF
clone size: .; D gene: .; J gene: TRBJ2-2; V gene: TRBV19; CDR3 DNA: TGTGCCAGTAGTCAAAGACTAGGCACCGGGGAGCTGTTTTTT; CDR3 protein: CASSQRLGTGELFF
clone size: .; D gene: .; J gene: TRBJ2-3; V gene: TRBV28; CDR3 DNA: TGTGCCAGCAGTCCTCCAGGGGTTTTAAATACGCAGTATTTT; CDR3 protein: CASSPPGVLNTQYF
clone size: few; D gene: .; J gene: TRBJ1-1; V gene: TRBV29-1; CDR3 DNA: TGCAGCGTTGCAGAACCAGGAGACACTGAAGCTTTCTTT; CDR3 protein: CSVAEPGDTEAFF
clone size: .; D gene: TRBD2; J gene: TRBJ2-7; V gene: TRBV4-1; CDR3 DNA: TGCGCCAGCAGCCCCGGGCTAGCGGGAGGATACGAGCAGTACTTC; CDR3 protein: CASSPGLAGGYEQYF
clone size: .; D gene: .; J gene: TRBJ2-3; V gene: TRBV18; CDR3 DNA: TGTGCCAGCACTACGTCCTGGAGTAGCACAGATACGCAGTATTTT; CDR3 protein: CASTTSWSSTDTQYF
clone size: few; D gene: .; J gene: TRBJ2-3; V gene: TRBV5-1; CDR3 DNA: TGCGCCAGCAGCTTGCTTAGAGATACGCAGTATTTT; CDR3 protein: CASSLLRDTQYF
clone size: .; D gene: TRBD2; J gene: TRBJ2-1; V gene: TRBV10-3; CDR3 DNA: TGTGCCATCAGTGAGGCGGGACTAGCGGGAGATAATGAGCAGTTCTTC; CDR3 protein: CAISEAGLAGDNEQFF
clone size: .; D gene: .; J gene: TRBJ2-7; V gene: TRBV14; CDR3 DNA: TGTGCCAGCGGTGGAGGTTACTCCTACGAGCAGTACTTC; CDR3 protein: CASGGGYSYEQYF
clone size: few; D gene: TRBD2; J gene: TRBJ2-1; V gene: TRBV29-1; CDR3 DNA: TGCAGCGTGAGAGCGGGAGGGCCCTACAATGAGCAGTTCTTC; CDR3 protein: CSVRAGGPYNEQFF
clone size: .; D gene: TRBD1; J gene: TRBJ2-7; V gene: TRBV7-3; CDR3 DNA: TGTGCCAGCAGCTCATACGACAGGGACGAGCAGTACTTC; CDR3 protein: CASSSYDRDEQYF
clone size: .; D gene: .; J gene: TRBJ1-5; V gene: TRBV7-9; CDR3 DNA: TGTGCCAGCAGCTTAGTGTCAGAAAATCAGCCCCAGCATTTT; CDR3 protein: CASSLVSENQPQHF
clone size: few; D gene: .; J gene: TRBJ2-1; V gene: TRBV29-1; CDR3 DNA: TGCAGCGTGTCCCGGGCCGGGCGGAACGATGAGCAGTTCTTC; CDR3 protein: CSVSRAGRNDEQFF
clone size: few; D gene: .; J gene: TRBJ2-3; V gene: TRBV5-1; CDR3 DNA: TGCGCCAGCAGCTCGGACACAGATACGCAGTATTTT; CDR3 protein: CASSSDTDTQYF
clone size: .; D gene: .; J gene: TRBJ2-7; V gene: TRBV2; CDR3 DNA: TGTGCCAGCAGTCCCCCTTTAGAGCAGTACTTC; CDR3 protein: CASSPPLEQYF
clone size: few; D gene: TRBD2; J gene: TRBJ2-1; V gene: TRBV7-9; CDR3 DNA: TGTGCCAGCAGCTTACGACTAGCGGAAAACAATGAGCAGTTCTTC; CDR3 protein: CASSLRLAENNEQFF
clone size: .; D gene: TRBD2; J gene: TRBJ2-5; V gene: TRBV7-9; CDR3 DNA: TGTGCCAGCAGCCCTAGCGGGAGGGCCCAAGAGACCCAGTACTTC; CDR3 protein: CASSPSGRAQETQYF
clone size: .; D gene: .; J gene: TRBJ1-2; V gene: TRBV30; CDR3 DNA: TGTGCCTGGGGGCCCCCCACGGACTATGGCTACACCTTC; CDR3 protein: CAWGPPTDYGYTF
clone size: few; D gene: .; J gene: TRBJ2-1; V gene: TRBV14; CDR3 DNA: TGTGCCAGCAGTTGGGGCTCCTACAATGAGCAGTTCTTC; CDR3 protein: CASSWGSYNEQFF
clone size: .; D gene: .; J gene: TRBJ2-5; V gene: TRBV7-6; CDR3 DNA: TGTGCCAGCAGCGACCCACGGGACATTAGACAAGAGACCCAGTACTTC; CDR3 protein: CASSDPRDIRQETQYF
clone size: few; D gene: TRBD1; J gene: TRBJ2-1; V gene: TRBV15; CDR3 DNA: TGTGCCACCAGCCGGGACAGGGAAAGTTACAATGAGCAGTTCTTC; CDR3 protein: CATSRDRESYNEQFF
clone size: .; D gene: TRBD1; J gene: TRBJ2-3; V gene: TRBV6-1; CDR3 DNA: TGTGCCAGCACCGAGGGGGCGCCCCGTGGAGATACGCAGTATTTT; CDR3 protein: CASTEGAPRGDTQYF
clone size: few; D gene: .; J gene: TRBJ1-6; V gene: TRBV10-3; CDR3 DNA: TGTGCCATCACCAGGGATAATAATTCACCCCTCCACTTT; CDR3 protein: CAITRDNNSPLHF
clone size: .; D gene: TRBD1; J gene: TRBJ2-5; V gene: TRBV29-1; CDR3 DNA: TGCAGCGCCTTGACAGGGGCCCAAGAGACCCAGTACTTC; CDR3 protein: CSALTGAQETQYF
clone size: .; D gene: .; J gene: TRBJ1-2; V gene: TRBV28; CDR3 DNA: TGTGCCAGCAGTTTCTTAGACAGGAACTATGGCTACACCTTC; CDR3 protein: CASSFLDRNYGYTF
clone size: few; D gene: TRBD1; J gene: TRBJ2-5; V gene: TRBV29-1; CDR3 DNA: TGCAGCGTTACCGGACAGGGGCCGACCCAGTACTTC; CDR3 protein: CSVTGQGPTQYF
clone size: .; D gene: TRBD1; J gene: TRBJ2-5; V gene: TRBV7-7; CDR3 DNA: TGTGCCAGCAGCCTGCTAGGACAGGGGGGAGAGACCCAGTACTTC; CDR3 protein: CASSLLGQGGETQYF
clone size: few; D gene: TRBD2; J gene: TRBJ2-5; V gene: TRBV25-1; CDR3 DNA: TGTGCCAGCAGTGAATCTGGTTCGTGGGAGGGGCCGAGGACCCAGTACTTC; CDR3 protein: CASSESGSWEGPRTQYF
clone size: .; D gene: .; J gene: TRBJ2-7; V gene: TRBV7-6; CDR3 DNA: TGTGCCAGCAGCTTAGCTGACAACGAGCAGTACTTC; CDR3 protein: CASSLADNEQYF
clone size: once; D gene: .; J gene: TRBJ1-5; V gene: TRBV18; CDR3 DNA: TGTGCCAGCTCACCACAGGAAGGGAGCAATCAGCCCCAGCATTTT; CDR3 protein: CASSPQEGSNQPQHF
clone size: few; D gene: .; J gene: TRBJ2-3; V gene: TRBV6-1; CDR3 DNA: TGTGCCGGACGGGGGCGGGAGAGCACAGATACGCAGTATTTT; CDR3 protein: CAGRGRESTDTQYF
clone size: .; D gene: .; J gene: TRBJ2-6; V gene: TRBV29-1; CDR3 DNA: TGCAGCGTTGTAAAGGGCGGATCTGGGGCCAACGTCCTGACTTTC; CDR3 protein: CSVVKGGSGANVLTF
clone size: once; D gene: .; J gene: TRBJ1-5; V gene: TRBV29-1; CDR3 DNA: TGCAGCGCAAAGGAGGGGGGGAACGATCAGCCCCAGCATTTT; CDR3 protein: CSAKEGGNDQPQHF
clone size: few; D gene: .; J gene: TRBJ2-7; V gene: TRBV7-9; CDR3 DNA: TGTGCCAGCAGCGCGGACAGGGGATTCCTAGCGGGAGCCTACGAGCAGTACTTC; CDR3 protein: CASSADRGFLAGAYEQYF
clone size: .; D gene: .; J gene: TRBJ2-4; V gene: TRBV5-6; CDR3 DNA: TGTGCCAGCAGCTTAACGGGGGCCAAAAACATTCAGTACTTC; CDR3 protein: CASSLTGAKNIQYF
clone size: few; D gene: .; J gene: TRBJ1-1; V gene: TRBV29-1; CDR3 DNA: TGCAGCGTGGGGACGGCAACAGCTTTCTTT; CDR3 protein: CSVGTATAFF
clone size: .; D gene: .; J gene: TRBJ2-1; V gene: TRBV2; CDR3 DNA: TGTGCCAGCAGTCCTTACGTGGGACTCATCAATGAGCAGTTCTTC; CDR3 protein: CASSPYVGLINEQFF
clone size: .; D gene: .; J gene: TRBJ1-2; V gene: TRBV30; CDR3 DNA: TGTGCCTGGACCGTCTGGGGTTTGGGCTACACCTTC; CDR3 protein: CAWTVWGLGYTF
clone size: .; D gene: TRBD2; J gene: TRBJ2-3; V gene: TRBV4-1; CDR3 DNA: TGCGCCAGCAGCCGCCTTGAAGGAGTTAGCGGGATCGGAGATACGCAGTATTTT; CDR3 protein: CASSRLEGVSGIGDTQYF